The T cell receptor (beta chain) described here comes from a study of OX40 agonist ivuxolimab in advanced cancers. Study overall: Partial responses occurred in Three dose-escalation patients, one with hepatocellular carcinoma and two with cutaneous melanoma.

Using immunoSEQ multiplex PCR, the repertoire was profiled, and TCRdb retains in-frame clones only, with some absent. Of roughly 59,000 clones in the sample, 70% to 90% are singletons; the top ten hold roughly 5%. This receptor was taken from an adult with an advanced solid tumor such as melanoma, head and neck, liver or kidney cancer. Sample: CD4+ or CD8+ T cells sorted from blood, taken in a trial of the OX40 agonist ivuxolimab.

CDR3 region: CASSVRGGGALGANVLTF. The DNA for the CDR3 is TGTGCCAGCAGCGTACGCGGGGGGGGCGCGCTGGGGGCCAACGTCCTGACTTTC. The V call is TRBV9, the J call TRBJ2-6, with 9 bases identical to TRBD2. The V segment lost 1 base and the J segment 4 bases; nucleotides outside the gene matches: 9. This CDR3 spans 18 amino acids. The germline CDR1 and CDR2 sequences are SGDLS and YYNGEE. The full variable domain, completed using reference TRBV9 and TRBJ2-6, is DSGVTQTPKHLITATGQRVTLRCSPRSGDLSVYWYQQSLDQGLQFLIQYYNGEERAKGNILERFSAQQFPDLHSELNLSSLELGDSALYFCASSVRGGGALGANVLTFGAGSRLTVL.